This T cell receptor (beta chain) was identified in a study of radiation and T cells in renal cell carcinoma. Findings of the study overall: Top 100 clonotypes averaged roughly 50% in irradiated versus about 40% in nephrectomy-only tumors. Compared with controls, irradiated tumors had more, larger dominant CDR3 motifs.

Assay used: immunoSEQ multiplex PCR; TCRdb lists only in-frame clones, some missing. The sample holds some 20,000 clones, around 57% seen once. Treatment of the sample: treatment-naive control, cytoreductive nephrectomy. The tumor was a clear cell renal cell carcinoma. Turning to this clone: Its cognate antigen is unknown.

This receptor was taken from a human donor with renal cell carcinoma. The sample here was tumor tissue, taken from a patient whose treatment was nephrectomy without radiotherapy.

The CDR3, as DNA: TGTGCTTGGGATTGGGGGGTTACTAACTATGGCTACACCTTC. Translated: CAWDWGVTNYGYTF. The chain employs TRBV12-5 and TRBJ1-2, with a possible D match to TRBD1 (5 bases). The ends were cut back, 11 bases at V and 0 bases at J, with 16 bases in the middle. Germline V lookup: CDR1 LGHNT, CDR2 FRNRAP. The CDR3 is 14 amino acids.